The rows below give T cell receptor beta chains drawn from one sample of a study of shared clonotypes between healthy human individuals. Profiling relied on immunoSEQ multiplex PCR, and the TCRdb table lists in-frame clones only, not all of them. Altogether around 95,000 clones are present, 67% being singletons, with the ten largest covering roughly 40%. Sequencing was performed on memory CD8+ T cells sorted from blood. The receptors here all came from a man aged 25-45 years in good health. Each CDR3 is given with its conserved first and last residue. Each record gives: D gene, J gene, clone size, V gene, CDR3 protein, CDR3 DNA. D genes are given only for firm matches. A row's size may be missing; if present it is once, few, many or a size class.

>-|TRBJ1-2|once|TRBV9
CASSVEVGGGNYGYTF
TGTGCCAGCAGCGTAGAGGTTGGGGGCGGGAATTATGGCTACACCTTC
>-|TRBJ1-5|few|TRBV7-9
CASSLAAGLGSNQPQHF
TGTGCCAGCAGCTTAGCGGCGGGGCTAGGTAGCAATCAGCCCCAGCATTTT
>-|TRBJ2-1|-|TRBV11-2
CASSFGIRDEQFF
TGTGCCAGCAGCTTCGGTATTAGAGATGAGCAGTTCTTC
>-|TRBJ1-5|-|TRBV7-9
CASSREVSQPQHF
TGTGCCAGCAGCCGGGAAGTTAGTCAGCCCCAGCATTTT
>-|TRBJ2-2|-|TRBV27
CASSPHTGELFF
TGTGCCAGCAGTCCCCATACCGGGGAGCTGTTTTTT
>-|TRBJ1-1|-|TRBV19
CATTEGTEAFF
TGTGCCACTACGGAGGGGACTGAAGCTTTCTTT
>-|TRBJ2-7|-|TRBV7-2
CASSLTGSFAYEQYF
TGTGCCAGCAGCTTAACCGGATCGTTCGCCTACGAGCAGTACTTC
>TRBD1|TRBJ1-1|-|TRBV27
CASSYRGGLMNTEAFF
TGTGCCAGCAGCTACAGGGGGGGATTGATGAACACTGAAGCTTTCTTT
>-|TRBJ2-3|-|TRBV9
CASSVGTTSTDTQYF
TGTGCCAGCAGCGTGGGGACAACTAGCACAGATACGCAGTATTTT
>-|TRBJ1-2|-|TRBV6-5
CASSYSSGPLGYTF
TGTGCCAGCAGTTACTCATCAGGTCCCTTGGGCTACACCTTC
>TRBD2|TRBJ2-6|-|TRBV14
CASSQGPTSGIRSGANVLTF
TGTGCCAGCAGCCAAGGTCCTACTAGCGGGATCCGCTCTGGGGCCAACGTCCTGACTTTC
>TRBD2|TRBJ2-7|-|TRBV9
CASSVATSGTYEQYF
TGTGCCAGCAGCGTAGCTACTAGCGGGACATACGAGCAGTACTTC
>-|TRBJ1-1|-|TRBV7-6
CASKSAGNTEAFF
TGTGCCAGTAAGTCAGCCGGTAACACTGAAGCTTTCTTT
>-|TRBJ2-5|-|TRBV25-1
CASSERPEGPVSEETQYF
TGTGCCAGCAGTGAACGTCCTGAGGGGCCCGTTAGCGAAGAGACCCAGTACTTC
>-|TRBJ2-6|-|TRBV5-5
CASSQDSFSGANVLTF
TGCGCCAGCAGCCAAGACAGTTTCTCTGGGGCCAACGTCCTGACTTTC
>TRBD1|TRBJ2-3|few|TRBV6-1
CASENPTGATDTQYF
TGTGCCAGCGAGAACCCGACAGGGGCCACAGATACGCAGTATTTT
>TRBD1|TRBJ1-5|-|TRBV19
CASSFQGAGQPQHF
TGTGCCAGTAGTTTCCAGGGGGCGGGTCAGCCCCAGCATTTT
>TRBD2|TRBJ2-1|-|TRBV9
CASSDPPSGRGSYNEQFF
TGTGCCAGCAGCGACCCCCCAAGCGGGAGGGGGTCGTACAATGAGCAGTTCTTC
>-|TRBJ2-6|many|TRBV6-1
CASSERASGANVLTF
TGTGCCAGCAGTGAACGTGCCTCTGGGGCCAACGTCCTGACTTTC
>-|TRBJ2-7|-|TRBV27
CASRDTGSSYEQYF
TGTGCCAGCAGAGATACAGGGAGCTCCTACGAGCAGTACTTC
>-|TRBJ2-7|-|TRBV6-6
CASSPLENSYEQYF
TGTGCCAGCAGCCCTTTAGAGAACTCCTACGAGCAGTACTTC
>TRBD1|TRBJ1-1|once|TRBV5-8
CASSPDRDRGNTEAFF
TGTGCCAGCAGCCCAGACCGGGACAGGGGAAACACTGAAGCTTTCTTT
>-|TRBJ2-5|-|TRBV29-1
CSVDLWDQGTQYF
TGCAGCGTTGATCTGTGGGATCAGGGGACCCAGTACTTC
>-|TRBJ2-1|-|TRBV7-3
CASSLGQNNEQFF
TGTGCCAGCAGCTTAGGCCAGAACAATGAGCAGTTCTTC
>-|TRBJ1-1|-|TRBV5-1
CASSLGDSMNTEAFF
TGCGCCAGCAGCTTGGGCGACAGCATGAACACTGAAGCTTTCTTT
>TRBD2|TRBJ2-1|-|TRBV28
CASSFALAEGYNEQFF
TGTGCCAGCAGTTTCGCTCTAGCGGAGGGTTACAATGAGCAGTTCTTC
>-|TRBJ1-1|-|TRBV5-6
CASSLVGWDEAFF
TGTGCCAGCAGCTTGGTGGGTTGGGATGAAGCTTTCTTT
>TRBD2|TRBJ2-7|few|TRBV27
CASSSGANYEQYF
TGTGCCAGCAGCAGCGGGGCAAACTACGAGCAGTACTTC
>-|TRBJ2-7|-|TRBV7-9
CASSTSYEQYF
TGTGCCAGCAGCACCAGCTACGAGCAGTACTTC
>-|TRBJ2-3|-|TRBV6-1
CASSGGQGGVDTQYF
TGTGCCAGCAGTGGAGGACAGGGAGGGGTAGATACGCAGTATTTT
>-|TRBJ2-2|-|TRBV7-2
CASTPTGELFF
TGTGCCAGCACCCCGACCGGGGAGCTGTTTTTT
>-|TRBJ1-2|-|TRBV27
CASSLSGGRYGYTF
TGTGCCAGCAGTTTATCGGGGGGACGATATGGCTACACCTTC
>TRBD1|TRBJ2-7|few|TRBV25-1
CASSKGANEQYF
TGTGCCAGCAGCAAGGGGGCGAACGAGCAGTACTTC
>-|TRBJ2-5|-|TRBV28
CAGPGLQETQYF
TGTGCCGGTCCGGGATTACAAGAGACCCAGTACTTC
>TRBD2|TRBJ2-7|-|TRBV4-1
CASSQITSGRYEQYF
TGCGCCAGCAGCCAAATAACTAGCGGGAGGTACGAGCAGTACTTC
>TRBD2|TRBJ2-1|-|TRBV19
CASSISGSSYNEQFF
TGTGCCAGTAGTATTAGCGGGAGCTCCTACAATGAGCAGTTCTTC
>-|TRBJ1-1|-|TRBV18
CASSPQGSMNTEAFF
TGTGCCAGCTCACCGCAGGGAAGCATGAACACTGAAGCTTTCTTT
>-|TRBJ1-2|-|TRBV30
CAWRLNYGYTF
TGTGCCTGGAGGTTGAACTATGGCTACACCTTC
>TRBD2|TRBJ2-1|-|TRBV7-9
CASSLTVLASGDNEQFF
TGTGCCAGCAGCTTAACTGTCTTGGCTAGCGGGGACAATGAGCAGTTCTTC
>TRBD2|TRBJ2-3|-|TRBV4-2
CASSQDRTSGGGLTDTQYF
TGTGCCAGCAGCCAAGATCGGACTAGCGGGGGGGGGTTGACAGATACGCAGTATTTT
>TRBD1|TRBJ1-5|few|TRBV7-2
CASSLHHGTGAIAGQPQHF
TGTGCCAGCAGCTTACATCACGGGACAGGGGCGATCGCTGGTCAGCCCCAGCATTTT
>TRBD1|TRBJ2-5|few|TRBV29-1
CSVSRQGDLSATQYF
TGCAGCGTTTCTAGACAGGGGGACTTATCCGCGACCCAGTACTTC